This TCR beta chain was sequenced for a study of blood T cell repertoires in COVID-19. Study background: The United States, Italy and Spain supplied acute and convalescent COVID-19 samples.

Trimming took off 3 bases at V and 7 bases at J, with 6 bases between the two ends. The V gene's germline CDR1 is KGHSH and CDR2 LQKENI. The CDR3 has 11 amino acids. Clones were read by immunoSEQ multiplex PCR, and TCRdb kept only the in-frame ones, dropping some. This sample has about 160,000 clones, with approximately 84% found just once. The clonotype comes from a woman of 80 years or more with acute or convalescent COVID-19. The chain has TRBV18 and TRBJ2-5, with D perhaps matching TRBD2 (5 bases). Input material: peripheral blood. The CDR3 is CASSPEGTQYF. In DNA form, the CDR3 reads TGTGCCAGCTCACCCGAGGGGACCCAGTACTTC. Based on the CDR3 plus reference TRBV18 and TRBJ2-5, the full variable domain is NAGVMQNPRHLVRRRGQEARLRCSPMKGHSHVYWYRQLPEEGLKFMVYLQKENIIDESGMPKERFSAEFPKEGPSILRIQQVVRGDSAAYFCASSPEGTQYFGPGTRLLVL.